The clone carrying this T cell receptor beta chain was seen only once. The data originate from a study of CD8 T cells in Susac syndrome. Germline lookup yields CDR1 MNHEY and CDR2 SVGAGI. The germline V and J ends were trimmed by 6 bases and 8 bases, with 13 bases remaining between them. The CDR3 spans 13 residues. Sequencing of TCR beta was performed on blood CD8+ and CD4+ T cells. cDNA came from approximately 0.5 to 1 ug RNA primed by random hexamers. Multiplex PCR with immunoSEQ amplified the TCR beta CDR3 across 54 Vbeta and 13 Jbeta. One entry per CDR3 protein, called by TCRdb with MiXCR from the immunoSEQ multiplex PCR reads. The sample records hundreds of thousands of distinct CDR3 sequences, 75% to 85% being singletons.

V is TRBV6-5 and J is TRBJ1-4, with D tentatively TRBD1 (5 bases). This TCR came from a human donor with multiple sclerosis. Sample: CD8+ T cells from PBMCs. The CDR3 DNA reads as TGTGCCAGCAGGGGCGCGGGGGGGGAAAAACTGTTTTTT. It specifies CASRGAGGEKLFF.